The 26 T cell receptor beta chains in this list originate from one sample, sequenced in a study of blood T cell repertoires in COVID-19. Only in-frame clones appear in the TCRdb table, and some are missing; sequencing was by immunoSEQ multiplex PCR. The table includes about 170,000 clones, around 88% detected once. Material for sequencing was peripheral blood. The receptors were sampled from a woman in her 70s who had recovered from COVID-19.

J is TRBJ1-1 and V is TRBV11-3; D is uncertain. Deletions cut 5 bases from V and 1 base from J, with 8 bases between. The CDR3 length is 13 residues. From germline, CDR1 is SGHNT and CDR2 YENEEA. The CDR3 DNA is TGTGCCAGCAGCCCAAACACGAACACTGAAGCTTTCTTT. Translated: CASSPNTNTEAFF.

This clone appeared a few times. The chain couples TRBV18 to TRBJ2-1, with D possibly being TRBD2 (5 bases). V was trimmed by 5 bases and J by 6 bases, leaving 14 bases between them. CDR3 size: 14 residues. Germline lookup yields CDR1 KGHSH and CDR2 LQKENI. The CDR3 DNA follows: TGTGCCAGCTCATCAAGCTGGGAGTCCAATGAGCAGTTCTTC. Its translation: CASSSSWESNEQFF.

The chain joins TRBV27 to TRBJ1-3, with D maybe TRBD1 (6 bases). V shed 6 bases and J shed 0 bases, with 15 bases lying between them. Germline V gene lookup returns CDR1 MNHEY and CDR2 SMNVEV (reference sequence). This CDR3 is built from 16 residues. CDR3 bases: TGTGCCAGCAGACAAAACCCCAGGGGCTCTGGAAACACCATATATTTT. The encoded protein is CASRQNPRGSGNTIYF.

The chain links TRBV24-1 to TRBJ2-2; maybe TRBD2 (5 bases). Deletions cut 4 bases from V and 2 bases from J, with 10 bases between. CDR1 KGHDR and CDR2 SFDVKD come from the germline V gene. This CDR3 is 15 amino acids long. The CDR3 protein is CATSESDFNTGELFF. The DNA of the CDR3 is TGTGCCACCAGTGAGTCGGACTTCAACACCGGGGAGCTGTTTTTT.

The rearrangement joins TRBV3-1 (or the pseudogene TRBV3-2) to TRBJ2-7, with 9 nucleotides matching TRBD2. The CDR3 consists of 15 residues. Germline V lookup: CDR1 LGHDT, CDR2 YNNKEL (reference sequence). V lost 4 bases to trimming and J lost 2 bases; unmatched junction nucleotides: 6. CDR3 nucleotide sequence: TGTGCCAGCAGCCCCCGGACTAGCGCAGCCTACGAGCAGTACTTC. Its translation: CASSPRTSAAYEQYF.

The V and J genes are TRBV27 and TRBJ2-7; 7 nucleotides align to TRBD2. The trim removed 2 bases at V and 3 bases at J, leaving 10 bases unmatched. Germline lookup yields CDR1 MNHEY and CDR2 SMNVEV (reference sequence). CDR3 size: 16 residues. The CDR3 spells CASSLGLAGHVYEQYF. The DNA of the CDR3 is TGTGCCAGCAGTTTAGGGTTAGCGGGCCACGTCTACGAGCAGTACTTC.

This sequence joins TRBV27 and TRBJ1-2; D uncertain. CDR3 length: 13 residues. Germline CDR1 and CDR2: MNHEY and SMNVEV (reference sequence). V lost 5 bases to trimming and J lost 6 bases, with 13 bases between them. CDR3 nucleotides: TGTGCCAGCAGTCTACCCGACAACAATGGCTACACCTTC. As protein: CASSLPDNNGYTF.

This clone has only one observation. This chain links TRBV19 with TRBJ2-3; maybe TRBD1 (5 bases). Germline values: CDR1 LNHDA, CDR2 SQIVND (reference sequence). The CDR3 is made up of 16 amino acids. V lost 4 bases and J lost 3, with 17 bases in between. As DNA, the CDR3 is TGTGCCAGTAGTAACCCCCCGCAGGGTTATACAGATACGCAGTATTTT. Protein sequence: CASSNPPQGYTDTQYF.

This sequence joins TRBV24-1 and TRBJ2-3, with 7 bases aligning to TRBD1. The V gene's germline CDR1 is KGHDR and CDR2 SFDVKD. The CDR3 loop spans 13 amino acids. Germline trimming cut 7 bases from V and 5 bases from J; bases unmatched to any gene: 5. Here the CDR3 reads CATSPGGRDTQYF. The DNA for the CDR3 is TGTGCCACCAGCCCAGGGGGTAGAGATACGCAGTATTTT.

This clone was observed a handful of times. The chain joins TRBV7-2 to TRBJ2-3; tentatively, D is TRBD2 (5 bases). CDR3 length equals 13 residues. CDR1 is SGHTA, CDR2 FQGNSA, per germline. Trimming removed 5 bases at V and 4 bases at J, with 10 bases between. The CDR3 DNA is TGTGCCAGCAGCCTCGAGGAGGCAGATACGCAGTATTTT. This translates into CASSLEEADTQYF.

This chain connects TRBV5-8 to TRBJ1-4, with D hard to call. Deletions cut 2 bases from V and 13 bases from J, with 27 bases between. This CDR3 has 17 amino acids. Germline V CDR1 and CDR2: SGHTS, YDEGEE. The CDR3 DNA reads as TGTGCCAGCAGCTTTCTCCCCCCCGGTAGAGCTCGAAACGGACTGTTTTTT. Protein product: CASSFLPPGRARNGLFF.

J is TRBJ1-3 and V is TRBV6-5; TRBD1 matches at 10 bases. V was clipped by 10 bases and J by 4 bases; unmatched bases: 10. Germline V lookup: CDR1 MNHEY, CDR2 SVGAGI. The CDR3 extends over 15 amino acids. CDR3 sequence (DNA): TGTGCCACCCTGCTTGGACAGGGGGTGGGAAACACCATATATTTT. Residues: CATLLGQGVGNTIYF.

The chain couples TRBV19 to TRBJ1-1; 10 bases align to TRBD1. CDR3 length equals 16 residues. The germline V gene encodes CDR1 LNHDA and CDR2 SQIVND (reference sequence). V lost 6 bases, J lost 2 bases, and 9 bases stayed unmatched. CDR3 sequence: CASRRPGQGFNTEAFF. The DNA for the CDR3 is TGTGCCAGTAGAAGACCGGGACAGGGGTTCAACACTGAAGCTTTCTTT.

This clone was detected once. The chain carries TRBV2 and TRBJ2-2, with 8 bases identical to TRBD1. The germline gives CDR1 SNHLY, CDR2 FYNNEI. The CDR3 loop spans 15 amino acids. Trimming at V came to 4 bases and at J to 5 bases, leaving 6 bases not matched to a gene. Here the CDR3 reads CASSGQGAWTGELFF. DNA for the CDR3: TGTGCCAGCAGTGGGCAGGGGGCATGGACCGGGGAGCTGTTTTTT.

This clone occurred once. The chain links TRBV7-9 to TRBJ2-1, with D possibly matching TRBD2 (7 bases). The CDR3 covers 16 residues. Germline V lookup: CDR1 SEHNR, CDR2 FQNEAQ (reference sequence). With 5 bases removed from V and 0 bases from J, the gap between germline ends came to 14 bases. The CDR3 bases are TGTGCCAGCAGCGGGGGAGGGGGAGCCTCCTACAATGAGCAGTTCTTC. It specifies CASSGGGGASYNEQFF. The whole variable domain, remainder taken from reference TRBV7-9 and TRBJ2-1, is DTGVSQNPRHKITKRGQNVTFRCDPISEHNRLYWYRQTLGQGPEFLTYFQNEAQLEKSRLLSDRFSAERPKGSFSTLEIQRTEQGDSAMYLCASSGGGGASYNEQFFGPGTRLTVL.

The V gene is TRBV7-2, the J gene TRBJ2-5, with TRBD2 matching 12 bases. This CDR3 comprises 17 residues. The V gene end was trimmed by 1 base and the J gene end by 5 bases; junction bases not matched to a gene: 8. The germline V gene encodes CDR1 SGHTA and CDR2 FQGNSA. Written as DNA, the CDR3 is TGTGCCAGCAGCTTAGTGGGGCTAGCGGGAGGGGGTGAGACCCAGTACTTC. Translation: CASSLVGLAGGGETQYF.

This clone appeared once. This chain links TRBV6-4 with TRBJ2-1; 7 nucleotides align to TRBD1. With V trimmed by 4 bases and J by 9 bases, 6 bases remained unmatched. The CDR3 sequence is 13 residues long. CDR1 is MRHNA and CDR2 is SNTAGT in the germline V gene. CDR3 in DNA: TGTGCCAGCAGTGCCTTACAGGGGTTTGAGCAGTTCTTC. This gives the protein CASSALQGFEQFF.

V and J are TRBV7-9 and TRBJ1-2; D is perhaps TRBD1 (6 bases). Germline-derived CDR1 and CDR2 are SEHNR and FQNEAQ (reference sequence). Trimming shortened V by 3 bases and J by 8 bases, and 16 bases separated the two germline ends. The length of the CDR3 is 14 residues. Here the CDR3 reads CASSLSGAKGGYTF. CDR3 DNA sequence: TGTGCCAGCAGCTTGTCAGGGGCGAAAGGCGGCTACACCTTC.

The V gene is TRBV9, the J gene TRBJ1-3; D call uncertain. V dropped 3 bases and J dropped 0 bases, with 4 bases sitting between them. Germline V gene sequence: CDR1 SGDLS, CDR2 YYNGEE. The CDR3 loop spans 13 amino acids. Written as DNA, the CDR3 is TGTGCCAGCAGCGGGCTCTCTGGAAACACCATATATTTT. This sequence encodes CASSGLSGNTIYF.

The chain employs TRBV5-1 and TRBJ1-1, with 10 bases fitting TRBD1. This CDR3 spans 16 amino acids. The V and J ends lost 4 bases and 2 bases, in that order; junction bases with no gene match: 8. The germline gives CDR1 SGHRS, CDR2 YFSETQ. CDR3 sequence: CASSPLGQGGNTEAFF. The CDR3 bases are TGCGCCAGCAGCCCACTAGGACAGGGGGGAAACACTGAAGCTTTCTTT.

This clone was seen more than once but under ten times. The chain carries TRBV18 and TRBJ1-1; 8 positions match TRBD1. The CDR3 is 17 residues long. Germline loops: CDR1 KGHSH, CDR2 LQKENI. Trimming removed 5 bases from V and 0 bases from J; junction bases left unmatched: 11. The CDR3 loop is CASSSGQDTFMNTEAFF. CDR3 DNA sequence: TGTGCCAGCTCATCGGGACAGGACACGTTCATGAACACTGAAGCTTTCTTT.

This clone was seen only once. V usage is TRBV6-5 and J usage is TRBJ1-2; D unresolved. The CDR3 is made up of 12 amino acids. The germline V gene has CDR1 MNHEY and CDR2 SVGAGI. The V end lost 7 bases, the J end lost 4 bases, and 10 bases lay between the germline ends. DNA of the CDR3: TGTGCCAGCACCACGGGGAGCTATGGCTACACCTTC. Translation: CASTTGSYGYTF.

Written as DNA, the CDR3 is TGTGGGGAGGAGCGGGGCGAAACTCCCTACGAGCAGTACTTC. This gives the protein CGEERGETPYEQYF. This chain uses TRBV5-4 with TRBJ2-7, with TRBD2 identical over 7 bases. The CDR3 contains 14 residues. Germline V gene sequence: CDR1 SGHNT, CDR2 YYREEE (reference sequence). The full variable domain, its missing parts supplied by reference TRBV5-4 and TRBJ2-7, is ETGVTQSPTHLIKTRGQQVTLRCSSQSGHNTVSWYQQALGQGPQFIFQYYREEENGRGNFPPRFSGLQFPNYSSELNVNALELDDSALYLCGEERGETPYEQYFGPGTRLTVT.

This clone was seen a handful of times. The chain couples TRBV5-5 to TRBJ2-7, with TRBD1 as a possible D gene (6 bases). CDR1 is SGHKS, CDR2 YYEKEE, per germline (reference sequence). The CDR3 runs 12 residues. V shed 0 bases and J shed 6 bases, with 7 bases lying between them. This chain's CDR3 is CASSLGDTEQYF. Written as DNA, the CDR3 is TGTGCCAGCAGCTTGGGGGACACCGAGCAGTACTTC.

This clone is a singleton in its sample. V and J are TRBV19 and TRBJ1-1, with 7 positions matching TRBD1. In germline, CDR1 is LNHDA, CDR2 SQIVND (reference sequence). The CDR3 length is 15 residues. The junction had 8 bases not matched to a gene; V was cut back by 3 bases and J by 4 bases. In DNA form, the CDR3 reads TGTGCCAGTAGTATGTCCGGGACAGCTGCCACTGAAGCTTTCTTT. This encodes CASSMSGTAATEAFF.

This chain links TRBV5-6 with TRBJ2-5, with D tentatively TRBD1 (6 bases). V lost 0 bases to trimming and J lost 0 bases, with 12 bases between them. CDR1 and CDR2 (germline): SGHDT, YYEEEE. The CDR3 has 16 residues. The CDR3 bases are TGTGCCAGCAGCTTGGTTCTGGGGGCCAACCAAGAGACCCAGTACTTC. Translation: CASSLVLGANQETQYF.